This T cell receptor beta chain was documented in a study of blood T cell repertoires in COVID-19. Overall study context: Whether acute or convalescent, the COVID-19 samples came from the United States, Italy and Spain.

The repertoire was sequenced with immunoSEQ multiplex PCR; TCRdb's copy has only in-frame clones and lacks some. Among around 250,000 clones, around 90% were seen once, and the ten largest hold 1% to 1.5%. Germline V gene sequence: CDR1 MNHEY, CDR2 SVGEGT. V was cut by 5 bases and J by 7 bases, with 10 bases left in between. This CDR3 contains 12 residues. Which cohort a participant joined came from the clinical history participants gave. The V call is TRBV6-2 or TRBV6-3, the J call TRBJ2-3; D ambiguous. The source of this sequence is a human donor in a cohort exposed to, infected with or recovered from COVID-19 (not recorded which). The donor label of this sample is uncertain. The specimen sequenced was PBMCs or T cells enriched from blood (not recorded which). The DNA of the CDR3 is TGTGCCAGCAGTCCAAGTGAGAATACGCAGTATTTT. Its translation: CASSPSENTQYF.